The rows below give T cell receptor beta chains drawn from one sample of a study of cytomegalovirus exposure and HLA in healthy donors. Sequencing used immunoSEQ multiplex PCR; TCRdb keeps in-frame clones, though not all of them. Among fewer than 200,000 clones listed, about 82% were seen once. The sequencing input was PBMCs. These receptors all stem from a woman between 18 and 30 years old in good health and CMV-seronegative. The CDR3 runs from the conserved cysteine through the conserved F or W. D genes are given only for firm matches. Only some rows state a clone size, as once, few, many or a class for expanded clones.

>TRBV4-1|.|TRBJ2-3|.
TGCGCCAGCAGCACCCAAGCGATCACAGATACGCAGTATTTT
CASSTQAITDTQYF
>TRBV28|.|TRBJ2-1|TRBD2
TGTGCCAGCAGTTTATGGATTAGCGGGCGTGCCTACAATGAGCAGTTCTTC
CASSLWISGRAYNEQFF
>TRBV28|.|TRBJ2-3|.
TGTGCCAGCAGTTTCTTCGGGAGAGGAGATACGCAGTATTTT
CASSFFGRGDTQYF
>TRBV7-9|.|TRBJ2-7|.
TGTGCCAGCAGCTTAGCACTTCCTCCCTTCTACGAGCAGTACTTC
CASSLALPPFYEQYF
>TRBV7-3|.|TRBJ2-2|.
TGTGCCAGCAGCTTAAGGGGCCACCCGGATGGGAACACCGGGGAGCTGTTTTTT
CASSLRGHPDGNTGELFF
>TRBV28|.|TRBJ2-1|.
TGTGCCAGCCTCAACAGGGTTGGTGAGCAGTTCTTC
CASLNRVGEQFF
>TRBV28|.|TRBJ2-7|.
TGTGCCAGCAGTTTTTACGGGAGTATCTCCTACGAGCAGTACTTC
CASSFYGSISYEQYF
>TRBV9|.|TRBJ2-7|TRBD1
TGTGCCAGCAGCGAGGGGACAGGGGGCTTCTACGAGCAGTACTTC
CASSEGTGGFYEQYF
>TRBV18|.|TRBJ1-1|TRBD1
TGTGCCAGCTCCCTACAGGGGGCCGACACTGAAGCTTTCTTT
CASSLQGADTEAFF
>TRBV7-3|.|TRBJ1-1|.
TGTGCCAGCAGCGAGTACCGGGGTACTGAAGCTTTCTTT
CASSEYRGTEAFF
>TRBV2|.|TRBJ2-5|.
TGTGCCAGCACGAGGGGAAACAGGGTAAACCAAGAGACCCAGTACTTC
CASTRGNRVNQETQYF
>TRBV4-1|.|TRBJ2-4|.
TGCGCCAGCAGCCAAGAAGCAGGAAGTCAGTACTTC
CASSQEAGSQYF
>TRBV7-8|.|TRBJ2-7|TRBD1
TGTGCCAGCAGCCTAGGACAGGGGAGGTACGAGCAGTACTTC
CASSLGQGRYEQYF
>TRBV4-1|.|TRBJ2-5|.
TGCGCCAGCAGCCGCCTGCCGGGAGTTTTCGGAGAGACCCAGTACTTC
CASSRLPGVFGETQYF
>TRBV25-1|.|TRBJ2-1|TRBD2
TGTGCCAGCAGTGTACCGGGGGGTTCGGCCTACAATGAGCAGTTCTTC
CASSVPGGSAYNEQFF
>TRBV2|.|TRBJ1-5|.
TGTGCCAGCAGTAAACGGGAAGGTCAGCCCCAGCATTTT
CASSKREGQPQHF
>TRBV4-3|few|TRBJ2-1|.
TGCGCCAGCAGCCAAGCGAGAGGTGAGCAGTTCTTC
CASSQARGEQFF
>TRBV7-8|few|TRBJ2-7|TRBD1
TGTGCCAGCAGCTTAGGATCAGGGGGAGTAGGCTACGAGCAGTACTTC
CASSLGSGGVGYEQYF
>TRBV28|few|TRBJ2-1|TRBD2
TGTGCCAGCAGTTTAATCGGACTAGCGGGAGGGCCGGTACCCTACAATGAGCAGTTCTTC
CASSLIGLAGGPVPYNEQFF
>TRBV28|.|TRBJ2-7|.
TGTGCCAGCAGTTTCCAGACTTACGAGCAGTACTTC
CASSFQTYEQYF
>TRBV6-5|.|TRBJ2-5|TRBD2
TGTGCCAGCAGTCGGGAGGGGTATAACCAAGAGACCCAGTACTTC
CASSREGYNQETQYF
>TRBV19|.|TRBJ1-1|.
TGTGCCAGTAGTTGGGTGACTAACACTGAAGCTTTCTTT
CASSWVTNTEAFF
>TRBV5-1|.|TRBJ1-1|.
TGCGCCAGCAGCTTGGGACAGGCGGCGGGCAGGTCTGAAGCTTTCTTT
CASSLGQAAGRSEAFF
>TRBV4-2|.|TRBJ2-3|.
TGTGCCAGCAGCCCCCGAGAGGGGGCAGATACGCAGTATTTT
CASSPREGADTQYF
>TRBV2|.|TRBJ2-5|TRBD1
TGTGCCAGCAGTCCGGAACGACAGGGGGAAGAGACCCAGTACTTC
CASSPERQGEETQYF
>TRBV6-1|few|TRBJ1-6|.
TGTGCCAGCAGTCGACTGAGCTCCTATAATTCACCCCTCCACTTT
CASSRLSSYNSPLHF
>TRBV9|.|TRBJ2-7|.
TGTGCCAGCGCGTTTACAGGAAGATCCTACGAGCAGTACTTC
CASAFTGRSYEQYF
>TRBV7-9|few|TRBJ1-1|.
TGTGCCAGCAGCGAAGGGTCCGGGGATGAAGCTTTCTTT
CASSEGSGDEAFF
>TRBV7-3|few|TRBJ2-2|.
TGTGCCAGCAGCTTAATGCAGGGGAACACCGGGGAGCTGTTTTTT
CASSLMQGNTGELFF
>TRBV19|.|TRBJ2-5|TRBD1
TGTGCCAGTAGTACAACGGACAGGGGGGGTGAGACCCAGTACTTC
CASSTTDRGGETQYF
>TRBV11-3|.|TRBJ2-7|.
TGTGCCAGCAGCTCCTCGCCGGAGAGCTCCTACGAGCAGTACTTC
CASSSSPESSYEQYF
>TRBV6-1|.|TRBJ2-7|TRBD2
TGTGCCAGCAGTGTCGTAAGCGGGAGCTCCTACGAGCAGTACTTC
CASSVVSGSSYEQYF
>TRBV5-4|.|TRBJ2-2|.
TGTGCCAGCAGTCTCCAGCGGGTCGGGGAGCTGTTTTTT
CASSLQRVGELFF
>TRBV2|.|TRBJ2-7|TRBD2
TGTGCCAGCTGCCTAGCGGGAGCCTCCTACGAGCAGTACTTC
CASCLAGASYEQYF
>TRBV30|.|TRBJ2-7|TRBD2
TGTGCCTGGAGTGGCCTAGCGGGAGGGGAGACCCCTCAGTACTTC
CAWSGLAGGETPQYF
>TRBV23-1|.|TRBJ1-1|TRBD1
TGCGCCAGCAGACCCGGGACAGCTGAAGAAGCTTTCTTT
CASRPGTAEEAFF
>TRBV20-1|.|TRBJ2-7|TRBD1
TGCAGTGCGGGACAGAACTACGAGCAGTACTTC
CSAGQNYEQYF
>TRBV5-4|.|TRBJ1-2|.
TGTGCCAGCAGCTTGGAGGGGGTTGAAGTCTTCTATGGCTACACCTTC
CASSLEGVEVFYGYTF
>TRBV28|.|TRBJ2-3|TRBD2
TGTGCCAGCAGTCCGGCCCTAGCGGGAGTAGCAGATACGCAGTATTTT
CASSPALAGVADTQYF
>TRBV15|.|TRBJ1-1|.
TGTGCCACCAGCAGAGAGACTCCAAGCCGGGGCACTGAAGCTTTCTTT
CATSRETPSRGTEAFF
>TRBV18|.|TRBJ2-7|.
TGTGCCAGCTCACCACTGGACTCTCTAACCTACGAGCAGTACTTC
CASSPLDSLTYEQYF
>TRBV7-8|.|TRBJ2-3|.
TGTGCCCTATCCAAGGGGGGAGACAGGGCATATGATACGCAGTATTTT
CALSKGGDRAYDTQYF
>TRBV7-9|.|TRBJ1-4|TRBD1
TGTGCCAGCAGCTTACCCGGACAGGGGGCAACTAATGAAAAACTGTTTTTT
CASSLPGQGATNEKLFF
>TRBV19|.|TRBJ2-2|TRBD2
TGTGCCAGTAATGGGGGGACTAGGAACACCGGGGAGCTGTTTTTT
CASNGGTRNTGELFF
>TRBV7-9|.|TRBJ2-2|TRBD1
TGTGCCAGCAGTATCCCTCCTAAGTGGACAGGGAACACCGGGGAGCTGTTTTTT
CASSIPPKWTGNTGELFF
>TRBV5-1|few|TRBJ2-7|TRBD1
TGCGCCAGCAGCCCAGGGACAGCCGCCTCCTACGAGCAGTACTTC
CASSPGTAASYEQYF
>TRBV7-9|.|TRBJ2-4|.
TGTGCCAGCAGCTTAGCGGGAGCAGGGGTAAACATTCAGTACTTC
CASSLAGAGVNIQYF
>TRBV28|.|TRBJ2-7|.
TGTGCCAGCAGTTTCAGGGACGAGCAGTACTTC
CASSFRDEQYF
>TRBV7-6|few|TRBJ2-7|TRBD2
TGTGCCAGCAGCTCTAGCGGGCCAACCTACGAGCAGTACTTC
CASSSSGPTYEQYF
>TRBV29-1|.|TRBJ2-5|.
TGCAGCGCTTACAGGGTTTGGTCCAAAGAGACCCAGTACTTC
CSAYRVWSKETQYF
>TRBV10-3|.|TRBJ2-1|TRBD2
TGTGCCATCAGTGGTGTGGTAGCGGGAGCTAGAAATGAGCAGTTCTTC
CAISGVVAGARNEQFF
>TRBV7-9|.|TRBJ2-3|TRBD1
TGTGCCAGCAGCTTACCAAGGGACAGGGGGAGCACAGATACGCAGTATTTT
CASSLPRDRGSTDTQYF
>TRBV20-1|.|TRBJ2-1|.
TGCAGTGCTAGCGGGGATAATGAGCAGTTCTTC
CSASGDNEQFF
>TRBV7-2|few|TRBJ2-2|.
TGTGCCAGCAGCTTAGAAGGGACTCTAACCGGGGAGCTGTTTTTT
CASSLEGTLTGELFF
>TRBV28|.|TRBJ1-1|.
TGTGCCAGCAAGAGACAGGTGCTCACTGAAGCTTTCTTT
CASKRQVLTEAFF
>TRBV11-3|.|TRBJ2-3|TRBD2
TGTGCCAGCAGCTTAGCGGCAGCGGGAGGGCCTGCGGATACGCAGTATTTT
CASSLAAAGGPADTQYF
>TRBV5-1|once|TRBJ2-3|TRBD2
TGCGCCAGCAGTAAGACTAGCGGGAGTTCCCAGAGGACAGATACGCAGTATTTT
CASSKTSGSSQRTDTQYF
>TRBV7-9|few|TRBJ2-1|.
TGTGCCAGCAGCGCCCTAACAGGGAGAGAGCAGTTCTTC
CASSALTGREQFF
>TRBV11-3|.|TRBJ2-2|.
TGTGCCAGCAGCTATCGGGCCGGGGAGCTGTTTTTT
CASSYRAGELFF
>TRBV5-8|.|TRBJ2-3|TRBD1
TGTGCCAGCAGCTCCGGACAGGGCTACACAGATACGCAGTATTTT
CASSSGQGYTDTQYF